This T cell receptor beta chain originates from a study of cytomegalovirus exposure and HLA in healthy donors (dated by TCRdb to about 2017). In the study overall: According to a later analysis, one platform produced both the approximately 110 validation repertoires and the approximately 600 repertoires of the first cohort. To predict cytomegalovirus infection status, the study combined high-throughput TCR immunosequencing, statistical association of individual TCRs with disease status, and machine learning. Along with the approximately 700-subject first cohort, a separate validation cohort of more than 90 different subjects was used. The study aimed to test whether cataloging public T cell receptors could reveal signatures of past pathogen exposure. Here is what the overall study found, with its caveats: The study gave a list of 150 to 200 TCR beta chains associated with cytomegalovirus. A few of the identified cytomegalovirus-associated TCR beta chains were confirmed in vitro to be specific for cytomegalovirus antigens. While some public TCRs were present in many individuals, most TCR sequences turned up only very rarely across donors. A later analysis found that TCRs clustered in the first cohort also tended to co-occur in the 95 to 150 validation repertoires, with 90% to 95% of cluster scores above 0. A later analysis lacked HLA typing for the validation cohort, so it scored co-occurrence in that cohort across all 120 or so repertoires. According to the authors, the approach could potentially be generalized to other disease states and immunological phenotypes. Cytomegalovirus status was reported to be diagnosed by the classifier with high specificity and sensitivity in both the original and validation cohorts.

The donors belonged to the validation cohort of over a hundred subjects, which was separate from the roughly 700-subject first cohort. Receptor libraries were prepared by the immunoSEQ multiplex PCR assay. The published analysis was carried out like this. A statistical classification framework was built to diagnose cytomegalovirus status from the catalog of TCR beta chain sequences. TCRdb retrieved this table from immuneACCESS and kept in-frame rearrangements only. Not all clones are present; in checked studies, unresolved V genes account for under half, and no reason is known for the remainder. The V and J calls and the clone size are those of that table, but D and trimming were determined from the DNA. The sample data list a few hundred thousand clones, and about 90% of these were observed just once. 12% of the sample rests with the top ten. Comment on this clone: The antigen this receptor binds is unknown. Per-base quality was not reported, and no clone a single base away is much larger than it.

The TCR sequence derives from a young man in good health and CMV-seropositive. Sequencing was carried out using PBMCs.

The DNA sequence is given as TGCGCCAGCAGCTACGGACAGTCCACAGATACGCAGTATTTT. Its translation reads: CASSYGQSTDTQYF. The V and J segments used are TRBV5-1 and TRBJ2-3; TRBD1 is perhaps the D gene, given 6 matching bases. The germline V gene sets CDR1 to SGHRS and CDR2 to YFSETQ. V is clipped by 3 bases and J by 2 bases, and the sequence between their germline boundaries is 10 bases long. The CDR3 numbers 14 residues from cysteine through phenylalanine. The retained sequence is limited to the CDR3, 42 bases, with the frame set at the first base.